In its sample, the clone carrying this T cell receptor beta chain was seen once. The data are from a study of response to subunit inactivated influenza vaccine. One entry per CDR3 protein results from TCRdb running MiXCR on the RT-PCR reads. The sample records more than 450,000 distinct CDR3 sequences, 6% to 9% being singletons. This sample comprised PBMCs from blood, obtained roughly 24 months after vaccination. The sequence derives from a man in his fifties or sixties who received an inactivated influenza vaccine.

The CDR3, as DNA: TGCGCCAGCAGGTCGCAAGACTCGACTCAGGAGACCCAGTACTTC. This translates into CASRSQDSTQETQYF. The V call is TRBV5-1, the J call TRBJ2-5; no firm D call. The CDR3 contains 15 residues. Germline V CDR1 and CDR2: SGHRS, YFSETQ. Between the trimmed V and J ends, which lost 5 bases and 5 bases, there was a span of 19 bases.